The entry below gives a single TCR beta chain sequence along with its context. Its antigen remains unknown. This record belongs to a study of T cells in narcolepsy. General observations from the study: Healthy controls reportedly lacked the autoreactive clonotypes serially found in patients' blood. Comparing one patient's CSF and blood CD4+ clonotypes highlighted HCRT- and TRIB2-specific autoreactive clonotypes. Autoreactive clone sequences were missing from some blood memory CD4+ repertoires.

The CDR3 has 13 amino acids. Germline loops: CDR1 MNHNS, CDR2 SASEGT. V was pared by 4 bases and J by 11 bases, with 9 bases of the junction left unmatched. TCRdb keeps only in-frame clones here, not all; method: immunoSEQ multiplex PCR. The sample comprises 27,000 or so clones, about 80% of which are singletons, and 3% to 3.5% rests with the top ten. The chain employs TRBV6-1 and TRBJ2-7, with 9 bases that match TRBD1. The source of this sequence is a human donor with narcolepsy. Sequenced sample: CD45RA- memory CD4+ T cells from PBMCs. The CDR3 region has the DNA TGTGCCAGCAGTGGATCCTGGGACAGGGAAGAGTACTTC. Translated, it gives CASSGSWDREEYF.